This TCR beta chain was found in a study of blood T cell repertoires in COVID-19. Across the whole study: Acute and convalescent COVID-19 samples came from the United States, Italy and Spain. T cells, B-cell-depleted T cells, or PBMCs provided the cDNA or gDNA that served as material.

Data came from immunoSEQ multiplex PCR; TCRdb stores just in-frame clones and leaves some out. The table lists approximately 100,000 clones, about 89% of them singletons. The junction had 9 bases not matched to a gene; V was cut back by 5 bases and J by 0 bases. The CDR3 sequence is 18 residues long. Germline loops: CDR1 SGHNT, CDR2 YENEEA. Input material: peripheral blood. This TCR was sampled from a man aged 45-65 years with acute or convalescent COVID-19. The chain is built from TRBV11-3 and TRBJ2-7; the match to TRBD2 covers 14 bases. The DNA for the CDR3 is TGTGCCAGCAGCGCACGGACTAGCGGGGGGCTGAGCTCCTACGAGCAGTACTTC. Translated: CASSARTSGGLSSYEQYF. The variable domain in full, with the rest retrieved from reference TRBV11-3 and TRBJ2-7, is EAGVVQSPRYKIIEKKQPVAFWCNPISGHNTLYWYLQNLGQGPELLIRYENEEAVDDSQLPKDRFSAERLKGVDSTLKIQPAELGDSAVYLCASSARTSGGLSSYEQYFGPGTRLTVT.